These T cell receptor beta chains were read from a single sample in a study of blood T cell repertoires in COVID-19. Repertoires were generated with immunoSEQ multiplex PCR, while TCRdb's copy carries only in-frame clones and drops some. The sample consists of 380,000 or so clones, more than 75% of them appearing once. The sequenced sample consisted of PBMCs or T cells enriched from blood (not recorded which). The receptors shown here come from a young man who had recovered from COVID-19. The CDR3 runs from the conserved cysteine through the conserved F or W. The order of the fields is V gene, J gene, CDR3 protein.

>TRBV6-5|TRBJ1-6
CASGDSGINSPLHF
>TRBV6-6|TRBJ2-3
CASRAQGGGGTDTQYF
>TRBV10-3|TRBJ1-1
CAISEREDAFF
>TRBV5-1|TRBJ2-2
CASSSITSNTGELFF
>TRBV9|TRBJ2-1
CASSVDDSSYNEQFF
>TRBV4-1|TRBJ2-7
CASSQHQDSSYEQYF
>TRBV3-1/TRBV3-2|TRBJ2-1
CASSLFLSGGSYNEQFF
>TRBV6-5|TRBJ2-7
CASFPRVGPYEQYF
>TRBV2|TRBJ1-6
CAGLTEQGNSPLHF
>TRBV5-5|TRBJ1-4
CASSSRQGPNEKLFF
>TRBV18|TRBJ1-6
CASSPTGGDSPLHF
>TRBV14|TRBJ1-2
CASSSTLAGQYYGYTF
>TRBV6-1|TRBJ1-2
CASTPGGYGYTF
>TRBV7-9|TRBJ1-2
CASSLATVYGYTF
>TRBV5-4|TRBJ1-3
CASSPGASISGNTIYF
>TRBV4-1|TRBJ2-2
CASSQEDRMNTGELFF
>TRBV7-9|TRBJ2-2
CASSHRGANTGELFF
>TRBV19|TRBJ1-5
CASSIGSYQPQHF
>TRBV10-3|TRBJ2-3
CAIGTSGGSTDTQYF
>TRBV25-1|TRBJ1-1
CASSPGGHTEAFF
>TRBV7-2|TRBJ2-3
CASSLEGLGSTDTQYF
>TRBV5-4|TRBJ1-1
CASSRDRDSPRNTEAFF
>TRBV5-5|TRBJ1-5
CASSLAGTANQPQHF
>TRBV3-1/TRBV3-2|TRBJ2-3
CASSPGSASDTQYF
>TRBV7-9|TRBJ2-1
CASSPPGGDEQFF
>TRBV11-2|TRBJ1-2
CASGFPGPSSPYNYGYTF
>TRBV10-3|TRBJ1-5
CAISESIGGTGNQPQHF
>TRBV5-1|TRBJ2-3
CASSLADLDTQYF
>TRBV5-1|TRBJ1-1
CASSLVGQANTEAFF
>TRBV5-6|TRBJ1-1
CASSWLTGQTNTEAFF
>TRBV7-8|TRBJ2-6
CASTGYSGANVLTF
>TRBV4-2|TRBJ1-2
CASSQDPRRPGDYGYTF
>TRBV3-1/TRBV3-2|TRBJ1-5
CASSQVGNNQPQHF
>TRBV7-6|TRBJ2-5
CASSPSGNKETQYF
>TRBV27|TRBJ1-6
CASSLTGRTQNNSPLHF
>TRBV29-1|TRBJ1-1
CSVKGGMNTEAFF
>TRBV4-1|TRBJ2-7
CAAGTGSFYEQYF
>TRBV4-3|TRBJ2-2
CASSQEGVGELFF
>TRBV5-1|TRBJ2-7
CASSLAATGGEQYF
>TRBV7-3|TRBJ2-3
CASRVSPTQGSQYF
>TRBV15|TRBJ1-2
CATSMVGEEGYGYTF
>TRBV6-5|TRBJ2-3
CASTQWTGGTDTQYF